The 18 T cell receptor beta chains below were found in one sample sequenced in a study of CD8 T cells in ankylosing spondylitis. TCRdb recomputed calls from the 5' RACE reads with MiXCR, one row per CDR3 protein. The sample shows just over 300,000 distinct CDR3 sequences, 20% to 25% of them seen only once. The sequencing input was blood, either unsorted or a sorted T cell fraction (not recorded which). The receptor set was obtained from a female donor with ankylosing spondylitis or in good health (not recorded which).

This clonotype showed up just a few times. This sequence joins TRBV5-1 and TRBJ2-1; no clear D. Looked up from germline, CDR1 is SGHRS and CDR2 is YFSETQ. This CDR3 comprises 14 residues. The V end lost 0 bases, the J end lost 4 bases, and 8 bases lay between the germline ends. CDR3 bases: TGCGCCAGCAGCTTGGGACTTCAGTACAATGAGCAGTTCTTC. Protein product: CASSLGLQYNEQFF. Combining the CDR3 with reference TRBV5-1 and TRBJ2-1 gives the whole variable domain KAGVTQTPRYLIKTRGQQVTLSCSPISGHRSVSWYQQTPGQGLQFLFEYFSETQRNKGNFPGRFSGRQFSNSRSEMNVSTLELGDSALYLCASSLGLQYNEQFFGPGTRLTVL.

The table lists this clonotype with a few counts. The chain joins TRBV20-1 to TRBJ2-1, with D perhaps matching TRBD2 (6 bases). Germline V lookup: CDR1 DFQATT, CDR2 SNEGSKA (reference sequence). This CDR3 has 14 residues. V dropped 3 bases and J dropped 6 bases, with 15 bases sitting between them. The CDR3 DNA reads as TGCAGTGCTAGTAATAGCGGTGCTCCCAATGAGCAGTTCTTC. This gives the protein CSASNSGAPNEQFF.

The chain employs TRBV4-3 and TRBJ2-7; TRBD2 agrees at 12 bases. Germline V gene data show CDR1 as LGHNA and CDR2 as YSLEER. The CDR3 has 15 amino acids. V dropped 1 base and J dropped 5; count of bases not matched to a gene: 3. The CDR3 nucleotides read TGCGCCAGCAGCCAAGTGGCTAGCGGGAGGGACGAGCAGTACTTC. This codes for CASSQVASGRDEQYF.

This clonotype has at least ten counts. CDR3 DNA: TGTGCCACCAGTGAGGGGGTGGCGGGAGGTCATGAGCAGTTCTTC. Its translation is CATSEGVAGGHEQFF. The V gene is TRBV24-1, the J gene TRBJ2-1; TRBD2 agrees at 8 bases. Germline V gene lookup returns CDR1 KGHDR and CDR2 SFDVKD. V trimming: 4 bases; J trimming: 8 bases; junction bases outside the gene matches: 9. This CDR3 region has 15 residues.

V gene TRBV29-1 combines with J gene TRBJ1-3; D is uncertain. V was shortened by 4 bases and J by 1 base, with 8 bases between the two germline ends. CDR3 length: 13 amino acids. CDR1 is SQVTM, CDR2 ANQGSEA, per germline. The CDR3 loop is CSVALRSGNTIYF. The DNA of the CDR3 is TGCAGCGTTGCCCTAAGGTCTGGAAACACCATATATTTT.

The rearrangement joins TRBV5-1 to TRBJ2-6, with 9 bases aligning to TRBD1. The CDR3 has 19 amino acids. J was trimmed by 1 base and V by 4 bases; bases with no gene match: 12. Germline V lookup: CDR1 SGHRS, CDR2 YFSETQ. Here the CDR3 reads CASSPTGTGLDSGANVLTF. The DNA of the CDR3 is TGCGCCAGCAGCCCTACGGGGACAGGGTTGGATTCTGGGGCCAACGTCCTGACTTTC.

This clonotype was seen at least ten times. The chain links TRBV10-3 to TRBJ2-5; the D is unclear. Trimming shortened V by 3 bases and J by 5 bases, and 13 bases separated the two germline ends. Germline-derived CDR1 and CDR2 are ENHRY and SYGVKD. The length of the CDR3 is 14 residues. The CDR3 coding sequence is TGTGCCATCAGTGACCCCACCCAGGCGGAGACCCAGTACTTC. This translates into CAISDPTQAETQYF.

This clonotype was observed a few times. V is TRBV12-3 or TRBV12-4 and J is TRBJ1-1; D is unresolved. The CDR3 loop spans 14 amino acids. V was cut by 2 bases and J by 2 bases, with 9 bases left in between. CDR3 region: CASSLSGKNTEAFF. CDR3 nucleotides: TGTGCCAGCAGTTTAAGTGGGAAAAACACTGAAGCTTTCTTT.

In DNA form, the CDR3 reads TGTGCCAGCAGTTACTCGATTGTGGGGCACCGGAGCAATCAGCCCCAGCATTTT. Translated, it gives CASSYSIVGHRSNQPQHF. The rearrangement uses TRBV6-2 or TRBV6-3 and TRBJ1-5, with D perhaps TRBD1 (5 bases). The V gene lost 0 bases and the J gene lost 1 base, with 16 bases spanning the gap. The CDR3 is 18 residues long. Germline CDR1 and CDR2: MNHEY and SVGEGT.

The rearrangement uses TRBV27 and TRBJ2-1; 12 bases are shared with TRBD2. The germline V gene has CDR1 MNHEY and CDR2 SMNVEV (reference sequence). V lost 5 bases and J lost 3; bases outside the gene matches: 8. This CDR3 contains 17 residues. In nucleotides, the CDR3 is TGTGCCAGCAGTCCCCGGACTAGCGGGGATTTCTACAATGAGCAGTTCTTC. Protein product: CASSPRTSGDFYNEQFF.

This clonotype was found a few times. The genes are TRBV7-2 and TRBJ2-1; 10 nucleotides agree with TRBD2. The V gene end was trimmed by 8 bases and the J gene end by 10 bases; junction bases not matched to a gene: 17. The germline CDR1 and CDR2 sequences are SGHTA and FQGNSA. This CDR3 is built from 16 residues. Written as DNA, the CDR3 is TGTGCCAGCTCGAGGGGAGTCGGGACTAGCGCCTCGGAGCAGTTCTTC. It is translated as CASSRGVGTSASEQFF.

The chain carries TRBV5-4 and TRBJ1-1, with no clear D. V was pared by 2 bases and J by 1 base, with 6 bases between. The CDR3 sequence is 13 residues long. Germline values: CDR1 SGHNT, CDR2 YYREEE (reference sequence). The CDR3 sequence: CASSFSENTEAFF. The CDR3, as DNA: TGTGCCAGCAGCTTTTCAGAGAACACTGAAGCTTTCTTT.

This clonotype was seen more than once but under ten times. This chain uses TRBV5-6 with TRBJ1-2, with 8 bases lining up with TRBD1. Germline-derived CDR1 and CDR2 are SGHDT and YYEEEE. There are 15 residues in the CDR3. J gave up 8 bases and V 2 bases, and 11 bases lay outside the gene matches. CDR3 residues: CASSLRGQGARGYTF. Here the CDR3 DNA reads TGTGCCAGCAGCTTACGAGGACAGGGTGCGAGAGGCTACACCTTC.

V gene TRBV29-1 combines with J gene TRBJ2-2; the D call may be TRBD1 or TRBD2 (6 bases each). Per the germline V gene, CDR1 is SQVTM and CDR2 is ANQGSEA. V was pared by 4 bases and J by 5 bases, with 8 bases between. The CDR3 is 12 amino acids. CDR3 sequence reads: CSVGGGTGELFF. The CDR3 coding sequence is TGCAGCGTTGGAGGGGGGACCGGGGAGCTGTTTTTT.

This clonotype was seen a handful of times. V and J are TRBV12-3 or TRBV12-4 and TRBJ2-7; maybe TRBD1 (6 bases). Between the trimmed V and J ends, which lost 3 bases and 0 bases, there was a span of 9 bases. The CDR3 has 14 residues. Here the CDR3 reads CASSFGQSSYEQYF. The CDR3, as DNA: TGTGCCAGCAGTTTCGGACAGAGCTCCTACGAGCAGTACTTC.

This clonotype was detected only once. The chain uses TRBV7-2 and TRBJ2-7, with D maybe TRBD1 (6 bases). This CDR3 has 17 amino acids. Germline V gives CDR1 SGHTA, CDR2 FQGNSA. V dropped 0 bases and J dropped 6 bases, with 21 bases sitting between them. CDR3 amino acids: CASSLAFDRQGISEQYF. The DNA for the CDR3 is TGTGCCAGCAGCTTAGCGTTCGATCGGCAGGGGATAAGCGAGCAGTACTTC.

The chain links TRBV7-2 to TRBJ2-7; D possibly uses TRBD1 or TRBD2 (5 bases each). V shed 5 bases and J shed 2 bases, with 13 bases lying between them. Germline V gene sequence: CDR1 SGHTA, CDR2 FQGNSA. The length of the CDR3 is 14 residues. CDR3 bases: TGTGCCAGCAGCGCCCGTTGGGGGACCTACGAGCAGTACTTC. This codes for CASSARWGTYEQYF. Variable domain in full (rest from reference TRBV7-2 and TRBJ2-7): GAGVSQSPSNKVTEKGKDVELRCDPISGHTALYWYRQSLGQGLEFLIYFQGNSAPDKSGLPSDRFSAERTGGSVSTLTIQRTQQEDSAVYLCASSARWGTYEQYFGPGTRLTVT.

This clonotype was seen only a few times. This rearrangement joins TRBV19 to TRBJ1-4, with 9 bases identical to TRBD1. This CDR3 spans 14 amino acids. Germline V gene data show CDR1 as LNHDA and CDR2 as SQIVND (reference sequence). V trimming: 9 bases; J trimming: 2 bases; junction bases outside the gene matches: 4. This CDR3 is CASRDRGTNEKLFF. The CDR3 nucleotides read TGTGCCAGCCGTGACAGGGGGACTAATGAAAAACTGTTTTTT.